These 27 T cell receptor beta chains were sequenced from one sample in a study of T-cell reconstitution after alpha-beta-depleted transplantation in children. The TCRbeta library incorporated unique molecular identifiers. Each CDR3 protein gets one entry after TCRdb re-called the PCR reads with MiXCR. The sample includes 250,000 to 400,000 distinct CDR3 sequences, 23% of them seen just once. The specimen was PBMCs, mostly from graft donor cells, collected 180 days after TCRalphabeta/CD19-depleted stem cell transplant. Source of these receptors: a male patient between 10 and 17 years old who had a stem cell transplant for acute lymphoblastic leukemia, so the T cells may come from the graft donor.

This rearrangement joins TRBV7-8 to TRBJ1-1, with D tentatively TRBD1 (6 bases). The ends were cut back, 5 bases at V and 1 base at J, with 23 bases in the middle. The CDR3 consists of 18 residues. Germline CDR1 is SGHVS and CDR2 is FQNEAQ. In DNA form, the CDR3 reads TGTGCCAGCAGCCCAAGGGGGAGGTCCCTCGGAGGGAACACTGAAGCTTTCTTT. Translated, it gives CASSPRGRSLGGNTEAFF. The variable domain in full, completed from reference TRBV7-8 and TRBJ1-1, reads GAGVSQSPRYKVAKRGQDVALRCDPISGHVSLFWYQQALGQGPEFLTYFQNEAQLDKSGLPSDRFFAERPEGSVSTLKIQRTQQEDSAVYLCASSPRGRSLGGNTEAFFGQGTRLTVV.

This clonotype was seen only a few times. V is TRBV15 and J is TRBJ2-3; D is perhaps TRBD1 (6 bases). CDR1 is LNHNV, CDR2 YYDKDF, per germline (reference sequence). V lost 5 bases, J lost 1 base, and 13 bases lay in between. CDR3 length: 15 amino acids. This chain's CDR3 is CATSSRQVGTDTQYF. CDR3 in DNA: TGTGCCACCAGCTCCAGACAGGTGGGCACAGATACGCAGTATTTT.

Ten or more counts support this clonotype. The chain joins TRBV27 to TRBJ2-2; D unclear. This CDR3 has 14 residues. The germline V gene encodes CDR1 MNHEY and CDR2 SMNVEV (reference sequence). Trimming took 6 bases from V and 3 from J, leaving 11 bases between them. CDR3 DNA sequence: TGTGCCAGCAGGGTTGACTCCCACACCGGGGAGCTGTTTTTT. Protein product: CASRVDSHTGELFF.

This clonotype was observed a few times. The gene calls are TRBV6-5 and TRBJ2-6; TRBD2 aligns across 7 bases. After removal of 2 bases from V and 13 bases from J, the junction contained 11 bases not matched to a gene. This CDR3 has 15 residues. Germline V gene sequence: CDR1 MNHEY, CDR2 SVGAGI. CDR3 region: CASSYRTSGDLVLTF. The CDR3 DNA reads TGTGCCAGCAGTTACCGGACCAGCGGGGATTTGGTCCTGACTTTC.

CDR3: CASSSGRGLGAKNIQYF. The CDR3 bases are TGCGCCAGCAGCTCGGGCCGAGGGCTGGGAGCCAAAAACATTCAGTACTTC. This chain links TRBV5-1 with TRBJ2-4; a weak D match, TRBD2 (5 bases). CDR1 and CDR2 from the germline V gene are SGHRS and YFSETQ. Trimming took off 3 bases at V and 0 bases at J, with 16 bases between the two ends. This CDR3 has 17 residues. The full variable domain, with the rest looked up from reference TRBV5-1 and TRBJ2-4, is KAGVTQTPRYLIKTRGQQVTLSCSPISGHRSVSWYQQTPGQGLQFLFEYFSETQRNKGNFPGRFSGRQFSNSRSEMNVSTLELGDSALYLCASSSGRGLGAKNIQYFGAGTRLSVL.

This clonotype has ten or more counts. V and J are TRBV12-3 or TRBV12-4 and TRBJ2-7; no definite D call. V was shortened by 5 bases and J by 5 bases, with 7 bases between the two germline ends. This CDR3 region has 11 residues. The DNA of the CDR3 is TGTGCCAGCAGTCTGAGGAACGAGCAGTACTTC. As protein: CASSLRNEQYF.

This clonotype showed up many times. The junction differs from germline at one of its ends, possibly a read error. This chain connects TRBV7-7 to TRBJ2-2; no firm D call. Looked up from germline, CDR1 is SSHAT and CDR2 is FNYEAQ (reference sequence). The CDR3 is 12 residues long. This CDR3 reads CASSRNSGELFF. The CDR3 DNA follows: TGTGCCAGCAGCCGGAACTCCGGGGAGCTGTTTTTT.

V gene TRBV5-5 combines with J gene TRBJ2-2; a possible D gene is TRBD1 (5 bases). The CDR3 consists of 17 residues. Germline CDR1 SGHKS, CDR2 YYEKEE (reference sequence). The V and J ends lost 6 bases and 2 bases respectively, with 20 bases between them. The CDR3 nucleotides are TGTGCCAGCACCCGAACCCTCCGGACAATAAACACCGGGGAGCTGTTTTTT. It is translated as CASTRTLRTINTGELFF. Together with reference TRBV5-5 and TRBJ2-2, the CDR3 gives the full variable domain: DAGVTQSPTHLIKTRGQQVTLRCSPISGHKSVSWYQQVLGQGPQFIFQYYEKEERGRGNFPDRFSARQFPNYSSELNVNALLLGDSALYLCASTRTLRTINTGELFFGEGSRLTVL.

This clonotype was detected a few times. The J gene is TRBJ2-3, the V gene TRBV9, with a possible D match to TRBD1 (6 bases). Germline CDR1 is SGDLS and CDR2 is YYNGEE. V shed 7 bases and J shed 0 bases, with 12 bases lying between them. The CDR3 is 14 residues long. The CDR3 protein is CASEVGASTDTQYF. Here the CDR3 DNA reads TGTGCCAGCGAGGTGGGGGCTAGCACAGATACGCAGTATTTT.

This clonotype has more than one count but fewer than ten. The CDR3 loop is CASTLQRGINVLTF. The CDR3, as DNA: TGTGCCAGCACCTTACAAAGGGGCATCAACGTCCTGACTTTC. The genes are TRBV12-3 or TRBV12-4 and TRBJ2-6; TRBD1 might be the D (5 bases). The germline V and J ends were trimmed by 7 bases and 9 bases, with 16 bases remaining between them. This CDR3 has 14 amino acids.

The V call is TRBV5-1, the J call TRBJ1-6; 9 bases align to TRBD1. The CDR3 extends over 14 amino acids. Germline CDR1 is SGHRS and CDR2 is YFSETQ. V lost 4 bases to trimming and J lost 6 bases; unmatched junction nucleotides: 2. The CDR3 spells CASSPGQGNSPLHF. In DNA form, the CDR3 reads TGCGCCAGCAGCCCGGGACAGGGTAATTCACCCCTCCACTTT.

V is TRBV2 and J is TRBJ2-7; TRBD2 matches 9 bases. CDR3 length: 16 amino acids. The J segment lost 7 bases and the V segment lost 1 base, leaving 11 bases of the junction unmatched. Germline lookup yields CDR1 SNHLY and CDR2 FYNNEI. CDR3 in amino acids: CASSEGGRLAGKEQYF. The CDR3 DNA is TGTGCCAGCAGTGAAGGGGGTCGGCTAGCGGGAAAGGAGCAGTACTTC. Full variable domain (missing parts from reference TRBV2 and TRBJ2-7): EPEVTQTPSHQVTQMGQEVILRCVPISNHLYFYWYRQILGQKVEFLVSFYNNEISEKSEIFDDQFSVERPDGSNFTLKIRSTKLEDSAMYFCASSEGGRLAGKEQYFGPGTRLTVT.

The rearrangement links TRBV29-1 to TRBJ2-1, with D possibly being TRBD1 (10 bases). Trimming cost V 4 bases and J 9 bases, with 19 bases left between them. CDR1 and CDR2 (germline): SQVTM, ANQGSEA. CDR3 length equals 14 residues. This chain's CDR3 is CSVGSGGQGSEQFF. In DNA form, the CDR3 reads TGCAGCGTTGGTAGCGGGGGACAGGGGTCTGAGCAGTTCTTC.

This clonotype appeared a few times. The chain has TRBV5-1 and TRBJ2-3; D not certain. The V and J ends lost 0 bases and 2 bases respectively, with 13 bases between them. CDR1 SGHRS and CDR2 YFSETQ come from the germline V gene. CDR3 length equals 16 residues. The CDR3 DNA follows: TGCGCCAGCAGCTTGGGGATAGTATCCCCCACAGATACGCAGTATTTT. Amino acid sequence: CASSLGIVSPTDTQYF. Supplemented by reference TRBV5-1 and TRBJ2-3, the full variable domain reads KAGVTQTPRYLIKTRGQQVTLSCSPISGHRSVSWYQQTPGQGLQFLFEYFSETQRNKGNFPGRFSGRQFSNSRSEMNVSTLELGDSALYLCASSLGIVSPTDTQYFGPGTRLTVL.

This chain connects TRBV5-1 to TRBJ2-1; no reliable D call. There are 15 residues in the CDR3. Germline lookup yields CDR1 SGHRS and CDR2 YFSETQ. The V end was cut by 1 base, the J end by 5 bases, with 13 bases between. CDR3 in DNA: TGCGCCAGCAGCTTGTTGGTGGGAAACCACAATGAGCAGTTCTTC. The encoded protein is CASSLLVGNHNEQFF.

This clonotype was seen many times. This rearrangement joins TRBV24-1 to TRBJ2-3; D is unresolved. The CDR3 spans 14 residues. V lost 1 base, J lost 6 bases, and 10 bases lay in between. Germline CDR1 reads KGHDR; CDR2 reads SFDVKD. CDR3 residues: CATSDFPPLDTQYF. The CDR3 region has the DNA TGTGCCACCAGTGATTTCCCCCCGTTGGATACGCAGTATTTT.

A few counts support this clonotype. The rearrangement links TRBV7-4 to TRBJ2-5, with 13 bases that match TRBD2. CDR3 length: 17 residues. Germline CDR1 is SGHVT and CDR2 is SQSDAQ. Unmatched junction bases numbered 8, after V lost 3 bases and J lost 4 bases. This CDR3 reads CASSFGTSGIERETQYF. In DNA form, the CDR3 reads TGTGCCAGCAGCTTCGGGACTAGCGGGATTGAACGAGAGACCCAGTACTTC.

J is TRBJ2-1 and V is TRBV27; a weak D match, TRBD1 (6 bases). Germline CDR1 reads MNHEY; CDR2 reads SMNVEV (reference sequence). Deletions cut 5 bases from V and 8 bases from J, with 22 bases between. The CDR3 has 16 amino acids. The CDR3 DNA is TGTGCCAGCAGTCCTCTAGCAGGGGTTCTAGTCGATGAGCAGTTCTTC. It encodes CASSPLAGVLVDEQFF.

This clonotype was counted only a few times. The J gene is TRBJ2-7, the V gene TRBV12-3 or TRBV12-4; possibly TRBD2 for D (5 bases). The V and J ends lost 4 bases and 2 bases respectively, with 9 bases between them. The CDR3 sequence is 13 residues long. CDR3 residues: CASSSGSTYEQYF. Written as DNA, the CDR3 is TGTGCCAGCAGTTCTGGGAGCACCTACGAGCAGTACTTC.

This clonotype was seen a handful of times. This chain connects TRBV6-5 to TRBJ1-2; TRBD1 aligns across 12 bases. The germline V gene encodes CDR1 MNHEY and CDR2 SVGAGI. The CDR3 spans 15 residues. V lost 4 bases and J lost 8; bases outside the gene matches: 8. The CDR3 DNA is TGTGCCAGCAGTTTCCGGGACAGGGGGCTACGGGGCTACACCTTC. It is translated as CASSFRDRGLRGYTF.

This clonotype was counted a few times. CDR3 sequence reads: CASSQVSGLAGEQYF. The CDR3 nucleotides read TGCGCCAGCAGCCAGGTGTCGGGGCTAGCGGGCGAGCAGTACTTC. The V and J genes are TRBV4-1 and TRBJ2-7; 8 bases align to TRBD2. This CDR3 comprises 15 residues. CDR1 is MGHRA and CDR2 is YSYEKL in the germline V gene. Germline trimming cut 3 bases from V and 6 bases from J; bases unmatched to any gene: 10.

The V gene is TRBV12-3 or TRBV12-4, the J gene TRBJ2-7; TRBD2 is a possible D gene (5 bases). The CDR3 loop spans 14 amino acids. The ends were cut back, 5 bases at V and 2 bases at J, with 13 bases in the middle. The CDR3 protein is CASSPFSATYEQYF. CDR3 bases: TGTGCCAGCAGTCCCTTTAGCGCCACCTACGAGCAGTACTTC.

This clonotype was recorded a few times. This chain uses TRBV12-3 or TRBV12-4 with TRBJ1-4; D call uncertain. The V end lost 6 bases, the J end lost 4 bases, and 12 bases lay between the germline ends. There are 14 residues in the CDR3. The CDR3 DNA is TGTGCCAGCAGCTCCCTGCCAGTTAATGAAAAACTGTTTTTT. This encodes CASSSLPVNEKLFF.

This sequence joins TRBV5-5 and TRBJ2-7, with 13 bases lining up with TRBD2. In germline, CDR1 is SGHKS, CDR2 YYEKEE (reference sequence). CDR3 length equals 15 residues. Losses at the gene ends were 3 bases for V and 3 bases for J; bases not matched to a gene: 3. CDR3 region: CASSWGTSGIYEQYF. The CDR3 nucleotides are TGTGCCAGCAGCTGGGGGACTAGCGGGATCTACGAGCAGTACTTC.

This clonotype came up a few times. The CDR3 loop is CASSFRAGARQPQHF. CDR3 in DNA: TGTGCCAGCAGCTTCCGAGCCGGGGCCCGGCAGCCCCAGCATTTT. The chain couples TRBV7-2 to TRBJ1-5, with D perhaps TRBD1 (5 bases). Germline CDR1 SGHTA, CDR2 FQGNSA. Trimming stripped 3 bases from V and 7 bases from J, with 16 bases between. The CDR3 has 15 amino acids.

In this sample, this clonotype turned up a few times. The genes are TRBV2 and TRBJ2-4, with 9 bases lining up with TRBD2. Looked up from germline, CDR1 is SNHLY and CDR2 is FYNNEI. The junction had 1 base not matched to a gene; V was cut back by 1 base and J by 6 bases. The CDR3 spans 14 residues. In nucleotides, the CDR3 is TGTGCCAGCAGTGAAGGACTAGCGGTAAACATTCAGTACTTC. Translation gives CASSEGLAVNIQYF.

The chain employs TRBV5-1 and TRBJ2-1, with a possible D match to TRBD1 (6 bases). Germline lookup yields CDR1 SGHRS and CDR2 YFSETQ. There are 13 residues in the CDR3. Trimming shortened V by 5 bases and J by 10 bases, and 16 bases separated the two germline ends. CDR3 DNA: TGCGCCAGCAGTTTCACTACAGGGACGGAGCAGTTCTTC. Translation gives CASSFTTGTEQFF.